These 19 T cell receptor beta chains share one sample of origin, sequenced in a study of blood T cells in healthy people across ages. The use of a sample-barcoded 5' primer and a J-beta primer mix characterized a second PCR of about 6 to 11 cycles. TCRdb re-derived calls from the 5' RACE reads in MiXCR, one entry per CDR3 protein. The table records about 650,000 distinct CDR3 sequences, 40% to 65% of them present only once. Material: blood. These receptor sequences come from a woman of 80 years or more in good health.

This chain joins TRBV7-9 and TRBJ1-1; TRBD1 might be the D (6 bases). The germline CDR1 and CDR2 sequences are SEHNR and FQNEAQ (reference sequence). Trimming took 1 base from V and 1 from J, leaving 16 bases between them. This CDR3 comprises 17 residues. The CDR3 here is CASSLVAGGGWNTEAFF. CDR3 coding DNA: TGTGCCAGCAGCTTAGTGGCTGGAGGGGGATGGAACACTGAAGCTTTCTTT.

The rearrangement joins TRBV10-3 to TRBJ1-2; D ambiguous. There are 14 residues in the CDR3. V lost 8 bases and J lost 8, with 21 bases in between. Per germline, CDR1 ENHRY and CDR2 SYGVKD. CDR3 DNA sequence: TGTGCCATCGCGCGAAGGACTGAGGAGGGAGGCTACACCTTC. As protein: CAIARRTEEGGYTF.

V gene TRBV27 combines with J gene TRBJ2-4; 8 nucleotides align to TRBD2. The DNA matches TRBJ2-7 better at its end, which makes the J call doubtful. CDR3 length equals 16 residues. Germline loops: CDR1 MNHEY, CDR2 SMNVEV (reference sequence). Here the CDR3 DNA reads TGTGCCAGCAGATCCCTATCCGGGACTAGGACGTACGAGCAGTACTTC. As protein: CASRSLSGTRTYEQYF.

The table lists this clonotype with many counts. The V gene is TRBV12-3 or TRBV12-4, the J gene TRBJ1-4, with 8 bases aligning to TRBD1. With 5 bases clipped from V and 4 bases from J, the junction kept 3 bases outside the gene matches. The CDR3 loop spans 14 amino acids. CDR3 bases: TGTGCCAGCAGTAGGGACAGGAGTAATGAAAAACTGTTTTTT. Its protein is CASSRDRSNEKLFF.

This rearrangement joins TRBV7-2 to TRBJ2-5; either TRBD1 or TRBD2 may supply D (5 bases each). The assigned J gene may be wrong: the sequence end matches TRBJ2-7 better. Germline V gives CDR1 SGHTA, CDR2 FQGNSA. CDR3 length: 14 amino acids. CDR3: CASSLDGGNYEQYF. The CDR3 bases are TGTGCCAGCAGCTTAGATGGGGGAAACTACGAGCAGTACTTC.

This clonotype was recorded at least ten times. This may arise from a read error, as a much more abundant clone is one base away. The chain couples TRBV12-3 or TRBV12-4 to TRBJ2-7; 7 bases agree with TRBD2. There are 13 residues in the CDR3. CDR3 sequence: CATRGAGRYEQYF. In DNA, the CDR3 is TGTGCAACGCGCGGAGCGGGAAGGTATGAGCAGTACTTC.

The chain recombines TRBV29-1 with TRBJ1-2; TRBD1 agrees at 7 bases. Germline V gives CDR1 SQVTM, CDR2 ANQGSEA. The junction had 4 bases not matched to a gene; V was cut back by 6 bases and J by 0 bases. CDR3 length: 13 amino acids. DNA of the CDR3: TGCAGCGTAACGGGACAGACTAACTATGGCTACACCTTC. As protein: CSVTGQTNYGYTF.

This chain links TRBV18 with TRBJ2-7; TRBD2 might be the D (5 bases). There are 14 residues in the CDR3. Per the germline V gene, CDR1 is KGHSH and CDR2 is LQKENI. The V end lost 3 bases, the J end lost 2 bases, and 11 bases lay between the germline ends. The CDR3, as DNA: TGTGCCAGCTCACCCTACCCAGCGGCCTACGAGCAGTACTTC. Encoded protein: CASSPYPAAYEQYF.

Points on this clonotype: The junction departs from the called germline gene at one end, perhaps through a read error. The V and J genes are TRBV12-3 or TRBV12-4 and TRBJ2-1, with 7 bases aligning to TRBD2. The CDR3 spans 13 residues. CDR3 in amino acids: CASSVARGSEQFF. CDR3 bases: TGTGCCAGCAGTGTAGCGCGGGGGAGTGAGCAGTTCTTC.

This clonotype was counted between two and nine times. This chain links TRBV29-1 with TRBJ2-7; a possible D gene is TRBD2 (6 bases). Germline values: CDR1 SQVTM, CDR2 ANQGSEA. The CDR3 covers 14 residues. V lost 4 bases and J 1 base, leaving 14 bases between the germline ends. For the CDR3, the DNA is TGCAGCGTTGGGGCCTCGACTAGTTCCTACGAGCAGTACTTC. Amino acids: CSVGASTSSYEQYF.

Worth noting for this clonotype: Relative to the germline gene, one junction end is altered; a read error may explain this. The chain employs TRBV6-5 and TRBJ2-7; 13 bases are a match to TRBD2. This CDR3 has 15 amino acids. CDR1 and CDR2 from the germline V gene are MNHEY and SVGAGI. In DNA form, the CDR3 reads TGTGCCGGCAGCCGACTAGCGGGGGGAACCTACGAGCAGTACTTC. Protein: CAGSRLAGGTYEQYF.

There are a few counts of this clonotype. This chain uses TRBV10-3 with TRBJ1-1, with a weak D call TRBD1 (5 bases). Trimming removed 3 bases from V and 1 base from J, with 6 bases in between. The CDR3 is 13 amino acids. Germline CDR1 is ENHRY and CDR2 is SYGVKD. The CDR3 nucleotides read TGTGCCATCAGTGACGGGACGAACACTGAAGCTTTCTTT. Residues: CAISDGTNTEAFF.

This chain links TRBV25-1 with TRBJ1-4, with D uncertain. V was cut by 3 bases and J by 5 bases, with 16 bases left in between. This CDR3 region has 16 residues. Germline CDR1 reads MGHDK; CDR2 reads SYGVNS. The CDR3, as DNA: TGTGCCAGCAGTGATGGGGTACAGAGTTGGAATGAAAAACTGTTTTTT. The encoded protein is CASSDGVQSWNEKLFF.

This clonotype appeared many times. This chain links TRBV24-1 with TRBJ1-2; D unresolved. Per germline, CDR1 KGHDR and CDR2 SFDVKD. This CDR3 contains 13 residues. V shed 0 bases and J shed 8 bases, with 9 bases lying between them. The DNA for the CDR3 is TGTGCCACCAGTGATTTGTACGGGTACGGCTACACCTTC. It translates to CATSDLYGYGYTF.

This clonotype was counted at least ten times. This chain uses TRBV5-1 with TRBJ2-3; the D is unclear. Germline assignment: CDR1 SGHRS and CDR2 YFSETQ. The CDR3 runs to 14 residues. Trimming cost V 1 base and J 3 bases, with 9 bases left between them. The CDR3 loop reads CASSLTSRTDTQYF. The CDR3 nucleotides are TGCGCCAGCAGCTTGACGAGTAGGACAGATACGCAGTATTTT.

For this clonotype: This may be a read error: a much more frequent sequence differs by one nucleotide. The CDR3 DNA is TGTGCCAGCAGGACAGGGACGGGCAATCAGTCCCAGCATTTT. It specifies CASRTGTGNQSQHF. The rearrangement uses TRBV12-3 or TRBV12-4 and TRBJ1-5, with 7 positions matching TRBD1. This CDR3 has 14 amino acids.

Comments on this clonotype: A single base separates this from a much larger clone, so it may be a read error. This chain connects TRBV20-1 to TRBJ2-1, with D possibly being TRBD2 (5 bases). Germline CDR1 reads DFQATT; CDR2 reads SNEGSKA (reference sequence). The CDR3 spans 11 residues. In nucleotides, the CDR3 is TGCAGGGCTAGCCGGTCCGATGAGCAGTTCTTC. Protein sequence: CRASRSDEQFF.

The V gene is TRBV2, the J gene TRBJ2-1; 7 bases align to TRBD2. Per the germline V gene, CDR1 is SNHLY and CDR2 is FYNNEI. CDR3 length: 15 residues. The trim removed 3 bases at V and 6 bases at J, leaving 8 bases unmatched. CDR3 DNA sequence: TGTGCCAGCAGTGATCCCAGCGGGATGGTCAATGAGCAGTTCTTC. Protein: CASSDPSGMVNEQFF.

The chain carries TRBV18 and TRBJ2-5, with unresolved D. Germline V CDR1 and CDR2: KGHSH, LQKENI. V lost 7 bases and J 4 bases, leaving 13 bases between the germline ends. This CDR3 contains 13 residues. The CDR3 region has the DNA TGTGCCAGCTGTGATGGAAGTTCAGAGACCCAGTACTTC. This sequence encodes CASCDGSSETQYF. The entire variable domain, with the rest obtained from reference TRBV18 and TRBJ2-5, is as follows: NAGVMQNPRHLVRRRGQEARLRCSPMKGHSHVYWYRQLPEEGLKFMVYLQKENIIDESGMPKERFSAEFPKEGPSILRIQQVVRGDSAAYFCASCDGSSETQYFGPGTRLLVL.